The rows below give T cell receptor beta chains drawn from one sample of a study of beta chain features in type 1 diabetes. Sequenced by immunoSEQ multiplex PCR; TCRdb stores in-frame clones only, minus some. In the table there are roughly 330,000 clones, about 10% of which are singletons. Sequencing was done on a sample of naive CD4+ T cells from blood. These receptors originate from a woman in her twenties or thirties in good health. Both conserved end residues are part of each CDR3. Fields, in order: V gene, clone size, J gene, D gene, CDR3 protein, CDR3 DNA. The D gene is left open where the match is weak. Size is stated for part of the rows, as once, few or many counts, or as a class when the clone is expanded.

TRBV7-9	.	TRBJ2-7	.	CASSRTAGPYEQYF	TGTGCCAGCAGTCGTACAGCGGGCCCCTACGAGCAGTACTTC
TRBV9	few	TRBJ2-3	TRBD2	CASSVGVAGDTDTQYF	TGTGCCAGCAGCGTAGGGGTAGCGGGGGACACAGATACGCAGTATTTT
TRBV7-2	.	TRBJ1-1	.	CASSSTLNTEAFF	TGTGCCAGCAGCTCGACATTGAACACTGAAGCTTTCTTT
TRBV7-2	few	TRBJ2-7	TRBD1	CASSLRDRAYEQYF	TGTGCCAGCAGCCTCCGGGACAGGGCCTACGAGCAGTACTTC
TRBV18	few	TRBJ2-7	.	CASSPRTESSYEQYF	TGTGCCAGCTCACCAAGGACAGAAAGCTCCTACGAGCAGTACTTC
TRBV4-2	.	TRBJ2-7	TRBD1	CASSQSGTGEVEQYF	TGTGCCAGCAGCCAATCCGGGACAGGGGAGGTCGAGCAGTACTTC
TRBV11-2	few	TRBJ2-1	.	CASSLDRAAGEQFF	TGTGCCAGCAGCTTAGACAGGGCAGCAGGTGAGCAGTTCTTC
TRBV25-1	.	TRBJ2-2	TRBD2	CASSEWGLAGTGELFF	TGTGCCAGCAGTGAATGGGGACTAGCCGGCACCGGGGAGCTGTTTTTT
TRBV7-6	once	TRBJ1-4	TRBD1	CASSLPRQGDSTNEKLFF	TGTGCCAGCAGCTTACCGAGACAGGGGGACTCAACTAATGAAAAACTGTTTTTT
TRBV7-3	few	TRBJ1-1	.	CASSPQGDTEAFF	TGTGCCAGCAGCCCTCAAGGGGACACTGAAGCTTTCTTT
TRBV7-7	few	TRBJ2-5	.	CASSPDRQETQYF	TGTGCTAGCAGCCCCGACAGACAAGAGACCCAGTACTTC
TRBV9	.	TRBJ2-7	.	CASSVGQDSLYEQYF	TGTGCCAGCAGCGTAGGTCAGGACAGTCTGTACGAGCAGTACTTC
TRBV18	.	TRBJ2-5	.	CASSPPGGAQETQYF	TGTGCCAGCTCACCACCCGGTGGGGCGCAAGAGACCCAGTACTTC
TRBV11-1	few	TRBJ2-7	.	CASSQGDFKNYEQYF	TGTGCCAGCAGCCAAGGGGACTTTAAAAACTACGAGCAGTACTTC
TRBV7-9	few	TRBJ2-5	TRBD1	CASSYDRVQETQYF	TGTGCCAGCAGCTACGACAGGGTCCAAGAGACCCAGTACTTC
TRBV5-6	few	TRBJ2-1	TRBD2	CASSLAGMREGNEQFF	TGTGCCAGCAGCTTGGCCGGGATGCGGGAGGGCAATGAGCAGTTCTTC
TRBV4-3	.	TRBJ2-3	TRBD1	CASSQEEQGPDTQYF	TGCGCCAGCAGCCAAGAAGAACAGGGGCCAGATACGCAGTATTTT
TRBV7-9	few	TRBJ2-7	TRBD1	CASSLAAGTGSHEQYF	TGTGCCAGCAGCTTAGCGGCCGGGACAGGGAGCCACGAGCAGTACTTC
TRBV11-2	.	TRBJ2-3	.	CASSFADTQYF	TGTGCCAGCAGCTTCGCAGATACGCAGTATTTT
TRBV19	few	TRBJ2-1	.	CASRVGAHEFF	TGTGCCAGTAGGGTAGGAGCGCACGAGTTCTTC
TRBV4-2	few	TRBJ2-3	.	CASSQGVYPAADTQYF	TGTGCCAGCAGCCAAGGTGTCTACCCCGCGGCAGATACGCAGTATTTT
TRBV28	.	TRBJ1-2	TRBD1	CASSSDSGQVYGYTF	TGTGCCAGCAGTTCGGATTCGGGACAGGTATATGGCTACACCTTC
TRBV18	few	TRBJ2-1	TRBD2	CASLAGEPNNEQFF	TGTGCCAGTCTAGCGGGAGAGCCTAACAATGAGCAGTTCTTC
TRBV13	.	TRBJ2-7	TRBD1	CASSRPGQGTYEQYF	TGTGCCAGCAGCCGACCGGGACAGGGAACCTACGAGCAGTACTTC
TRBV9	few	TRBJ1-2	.	CASSVDPDYGYTF	TGTGCCAGCAGCGTAGACCCGGACTATGGCTACACCTTC
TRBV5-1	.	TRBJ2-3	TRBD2	CASSLAAGRVSDTQYF	TGCGCCAGCAGCTTGGCCGCCGGGAGGGTATCAGATACGCAGTATTTT
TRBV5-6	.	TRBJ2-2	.	CASSLPGISNTGELFF	TGTGCCAGCAGCTTGCCGGGGATTTCGAACACCGGGGAGCTGTTTTTT
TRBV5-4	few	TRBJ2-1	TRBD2	CASSLEGLAGAPGDNEQFF	TGTGCCAGCAGCTTGGAGGGACTAGCGGGAGCGCCGGGGGACAATGAGCAGTTCTTC
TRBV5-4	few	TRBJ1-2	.	CASSQEDYGYTF	TGTGCCAGCAGTCAGGAGGACTATGGCTACACCTTC
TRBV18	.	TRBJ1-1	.	CASSPETVNTEAFF	TGTGCCAGCTCACCGGAGACGGTCAACACTGAAGCTTTCTTT
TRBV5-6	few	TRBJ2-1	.	CASSRGLEQFF	TGTGCCAGCAGCAGGGGACTTGAGCAGTTCTTC
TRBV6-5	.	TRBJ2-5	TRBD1	CASGQGPQETQYF	TGTGCCAGCGGACAGGGACCCCAAGAGACCCAGTACTTC
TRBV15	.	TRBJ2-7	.	CATSSSMTMSGTYEQYF	TGTGCCACCAGCAGTTCCATGACTATGAGTGGTACCTACGAGCAGTACTTC
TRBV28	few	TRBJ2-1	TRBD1	CASSLWKTGSYNEQFF	TGTGCCAGCAGTTTATGGAAGACAGGGTCCTACAATGAGCAGTTCTTC
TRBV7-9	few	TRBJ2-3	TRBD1	CASSSAWETGITDTQYF	TGTGCCAGCAGCTCCGCTTGGGAGACAGGGATAACAGATACGCAGTATTTT
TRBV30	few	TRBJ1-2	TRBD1	CAWRIPGGINYGYTF	TGTGCCTGGAGGATCCCAGGGGGAATTAACTATGGCTACACCTTC
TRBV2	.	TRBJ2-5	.	CASSVREETQYF	TGTGCCAGCAGTGTCAGGGAAGAGACCCAGTACTTC
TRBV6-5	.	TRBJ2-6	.	CASSFRPGSGANVLTF	TGTGCCAGCAGTTTCCGCCCGGGATCTGGGGCCAACGTCCTGACTTTC
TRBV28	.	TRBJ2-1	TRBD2	CASSPGLAVGNEQFF	TGTGCCAGCAGCCCCGGACTAGCGGTTGGGAATGAGCAGTTCTTC